The 27 T cell receptor beta chains listed next were all sequenced from one sample in a study of cytotoxic CD8 clonotypes in ibrutinib-treated CLL. The protocol was immunoSEQ multiplex PCR, while the TCRdb copy is restricted to in-frame clones and leaves out a portion. The sample yields 15,000 to 20,000 clones, approximately 67% seen once. Material: PBMCs, obtained before ibrutinib treatment. All receptors come from a human donor with chronic lymphocytic leukemia.

The rearrangement links TRBV19 to TRBJ2-5; D is uncertain. V was cut by 5 bases and J by 5 bases, with 18 bases left in between. The CDR3 runs 15 residues. The germline gives CDR1 LNHDA, CDR2 SQIVND (reference sequence). Here the CDR3 reads CASSSGPGVSETQYF. The CDR3 DNA reads TGTGCCAGTAGTTCGGGTCCTGGGGTGTCGGAGACCCAGTACTTC.

The CDR3 reads CASSVGGDLDTEAFF. As DNA, the CDR3 is TGTGCCAGCAGCGTAGGGGGGGATTTGGACACTGAAGCTTTCTTT. This chain uses TRBV9 with TRBJ1-1; D might be TRBD1 (5 bases). Germline-derived CDR1 and CDR2 are SGDLS and YYNGEE. Trimming took 0 bases from V and 3 from J, leaving 12 bases between them. The CDR3 totals 15 residues. Combining the CDR3 with reference TRBV9 and TRBJ1-1 gives the whole variable domain DSGVTQTPKHLITATGQRVTLRCSPRSGDLSVYWYQQSLDQGLQFLIQYYNGEERAKGNILERFSAQQFPDLHSELNLSSLELGDSALYFCASSVGGDLDTEAFFGQGTRLTVV.

The J gene is TRBJ1-1, the V gene TRBV6-5; D is unresolved. The germline CDR1 and CDR2 sequences are MNHEY and SVGAGI. Trimming took off 6 bases at V and 6 bases at J, with 11 bases between the two ends. There are 12 residues in the CDR3. Here the CDR3 reads CASSSIGAEAFF. The CDR3 coding sequence is TGTGCCAGCAGCTCTATCGGAGCTGAAGCTTTCTTT.

The chain uses TRBV9 and TRBJ2-7; 7 positions match TRBD1. The junction had 8 bases not matched to a gene; V was cut back by 3 bases and J by 5 bases. This CDR3 region has 14 residues. Looked up from germline, CDR1 is SGDLS and CDR2 is YYNGEE. The CDR3 DNA reads as TGTGCCAGCAGCGGCGACAGGGTGGGGGACGAGCAGTACTTC. Amino acids: CASSGDRVGDEQYF. The variable domain in full, completed from reference TRBV9 and TRBJ2-7, reads DSGVTQTPKHLITATGQRVTLRCSPRSGDLSVYWYQQSLDQGLQFLIQYYNGEERAKGNILERFSAQQFPDLHSELNLSSLELGDSALYFCASSGDRVGDEQYFGPGTRLTVT.

CDR3 protein: CASSYSRQTQETQYF. CDR3 bases: TGTGCCAGCAGTTACTCACGACAGACCCAAGAGACCCAGTACTTC. The chain is built from TRBV6-6 and TRBJ2-5, with a weak D call TRBD1 (5 bases). Trimming stripped 0 bases from V and 1 base from J, with 9 bases between. Germline V gene data show CDR1 as MNHNY and CDR2 as SVGAGI (reference sequence). The CDR3 is made up of 15 amino acids.

V gene TRBV9 combines with J gene TRBJ1-2; D possibly corresponds to TRBD1 (5 bases). With 4 bases removed from V and 2 bases from J, the gap between germline ends came to 21 bases. CDR1 SGDLS and CDR2 YYNGEE come from the germline V gene. This CDR3 contains 17 residues. CDR3 in amino acids: CASSPEGFAGRNYGYTF. The CDR3 region has the DNA TGTGCCAGCAGCCCAGAGGGCTTTGCAGGGAGGAACTATGGCTACACCTTC.

The chain carries TRBV28 and TRBJ1-2; 7 nucleotides agree with TRBD1. J gave up 8 bases and V 5 bases, and 14 bases lay outside the gene matches. The CDR3 is 15 amino acids. CDR1 is MDHEN, CDR2 SYDVKM, per germline. CDR3 bases: TGTGCCAGCAGTGATAGCGACAGGGTAAAAAAGGGCTACACCTTC. Translating it yields CASSDSDRVKKGYTF.

The gene calls are TRBV29-1 and TRBJ1-4, with D unresolved. Trimming removed 4 bases at V and 3 bases at J, with 9 bases between. Germline lookup yields CDR1 SQVTM and CDR2 ANQGSEA. The CDR3 extends over 13 amino acids. This chain's CDR3 is CSVVSRPNEKLFF. The DNA of the CDR3 is TGCAGCGTTGTTAGCAGACCTAATGAAAAACTGTTTTTT.

This sequence joins TRBV6-6 and TRBJ2-3; TRBD2 matches at 10 bases. The CDR3 is made up of 15 amino acids. V lost 5 bases, J lost 4 bases, and 6 bases stayed unmatched. Germline V lookup: CDR1 MNHNY, CDR2 SVGAGI (reference sequence). Here the CDR3 reads CASSQSGGAADTQYF. The CDR3 nucleotides read TGTGCCAGCAGTCAAAGCGGGGGGGCGGCAGATACGCAGTATTTT.

The chain joins TRBV19 to TRBJ1-1, with D perhaps matching TRBD1 (5 bases). This CDR3 has 15 residues. The germline gives CDR1 LNHDA, CDR2 SQIVND (reference sequence). Trimming shortened V by 1 base and J by 4 bases, and 13 bases separated the two germline ends. In DNA form, the CDR3 reads TGTGCCAGTAGTATAGCTTGGGGCGGGGGCACTGAAGCTTTCTTT. This gives the protein CASSIAWGGGTEAFF.

The chain combines TRBV5-5 with TRBJ2-3, with 12 bases matching TRBD1. Germline CDR1 and CDR2: SGHKS and YYEKEE (reference sequence). After removal of 3 bases from V and 5 bases from J, the junction contained 4 bases not matched to a gene. This CDR3 spans 15 amino acids. The CDR3 region has the DNA TGTGCCAGCAGCTGGGGGACAGGGGGCATAGATACGCAGTATTTT. The encoded protein is CASSWGTGGIDTQYF. Full variable domain (rest looked up from reference TRBV5-5 and TRBJ2-3): DAGVTQSPTHLIKTRGQQVTLRCSPISGHKSVSWYQQVLGQGPQFIFQYYEKEERGRGNFPDRFSARQFPNYSSELNVNALLLGDSALYLCASSWGTGGIDTQYFGPGTRLTVL.

CDR3 in amino acids: CSVRAEDTQYF. CDR3 sequence (DNA): TGCAGTGTCAGAGCGGAAGATACGCAGTATTTT. The chain links TRBV20-1 to TRBJ2-3, with D possibly matching TRBD2 (5 bases). Germline V gene sequence: CDR1 DFQATT, CDR2 SNEGSKA (reference sequence). The CDR3 sequence is 11 residues long. Trimming removed 7 bases at V and 5 bases at J, with 10 bases between.

This clone has more than one count but fewer than ten. This chain connects TRBV6-1 to TRBJ2-7; no definite D call. This CDR3 region has 14 residues. V lost 6 bases and J lost 3, with 15 bases in between. In germline, CDR1 is MNHNS, CDR2 SASEGT. The CDR3 here is CASSSNPVGYEQYF. The CDR3 DNA is TGTGCCAGCAGCAGTAACCCGGTCGGCTACGAGCAGTACTTC.

J is TRBJ2-1 and V is TRBV7-2; D possibly corresponds to TRBD2 (6 bases). The CDR3 extends over 16 amino acids. Trimming left V 6 bases short and J 2 bases short, with 17 bases between. Germline-derived CDR1 and CDR2 are SGHTA and FQGNSA. The CDR3, as DNA: TGTGCCAGCAGAAGGACGGAGGGTTTCCCCTACAATGAGCAGTTCTTC. Translating it yields CASRRTEGFPYNEQFF. Variable domain in full (rest from reference TRBV7-2 and TRBJ2-1): GAGVSQSPSNKVTEKGKDVELRCDPISGHTALYWYRQSLGQGLEFLIYFQGNSAPDKSGLPSDRFSAERTGGSVSTLTIQRTQQEDSAVYLCASRRTEGFPYNEQFFGPGTRLTVL.

The chain recombines TRBV6-6 with TRBJ1-3, with D perhaps matching TRBD1 (6 bases). Germline V CDR1 and CDR2: MNHNY, SVGAGI (reference sequence). Trimming took off 5 bases at V and 0 bases at J, with 11 bases between the two ends. The length of the CDR3 is 15 residues. The CDR3 DNA sequence: TGTGCCAGCAGTAATGGACAGAGCTCTGGAAACACCATATATTTT. Translating gives CASSNGQSSGNTIYF.

The chain recombines TRBV29-1 with TRBJ1-1; possible D gene TRBD1, 6 bases. The CDR3 contains 12 residues. Trimming took 5 bases from V and 8 from J, leaving 15 bases between them. Germline CDR1 and CDR2: SQVTM and ANQGSEA. DNA of the CDR3: TGCAGCGTTCACCCGGGCGGGACAGAAGCTTTCTTT. Encoded protein: CSVHPGGTEAFF.

The V gene is TRBV6-6, the J gene TRBJ2-4; tentatively, D is TRBD1 (6 bases). Germline loops: CDR1 MNHNY, CDR2 SVGAGI (reference sequence). This CDR3 is 15 amino acids long. With 0 bases removed from V and 8 bases from J, the gap between germline ends came to 14 bases. The CDR3 reads CASSYSMGAGDIQYF. The CDR3 region has the DNA TGTGCCAGCAGTTACTCGATGGGGGCTGGAGACATTCAGTACTTC.

This chain connects TRBV30 to TRBJ2-5, with 8 bases aligning to TRBD2. The CDR3 is 14 amino acids. Germline V lookup: CDR1 GTSNPN, CDR2 SVGIG (reference sequence). J lost 1 base, V lost 2 bases, and 3 bases had no gene match. CDR3 in amino acids: CAWSSGTSQETQYF. DNA of the CDR3: TGTGCCTGGAGTTCCGGGACTAGCCAAGAGACCCAGTACTTC.

V usage is TRBV19 and J usage is TRBJ2-7; D may match TRBD1 or TRBD2 (5 bases each). In germline, CDR1 is LNHDA, CDR2 SQIVND (reference sequence). Trimming took 6 bases from V and 0 from J, leaving 15 bases between them. The CDR3 has 15 amino acids. CDR3 sequence: CASSPGRWSSYEQYF. In nucleotides, the CDR3 is TGTGCCAGTAGCCCGGGACGTTGGAGCTCCTACGAGCAGTACTTC.

This clone has just a few counts. CDR3 DNA sequence: TGTGCCAGCAGTGATACAGGCCGATGGTACTATGGCTACACCTTC. It translates to CASSDTGRWYYGYTF. The chain joins TRBV25-1 to TRBJ1-2, with a possible D match to TRBD1 (5 bases). V lost 3 bases and J lost 3, with 14 bases in between. Germline V gives CDR1 MGHDK, CDR2 SYGVNS. The CDR3 extends over 15 amino acids.

There are a few counts of this clone. The chain carries TRBV4-2 and TRBJ1-2; 7 bases align to TRBD1. Germline CDR1 and CDR2: LGHNA and YNFKEQ. With 1 base clipped from V and 8 bases from J, the junction kept 10 bases outside the gene matches. CDR3 length: 15 residues. The CDR3 DNA is TGTGCCAGCAGCCAAGGACAGGGTGCCCAGGCCGGCTACACCTTC. Protein product: CASSQGQGAQAGYTF.

V gene TRBV10-1 combines with J gene TRBJ2-7; 9 nucleotides match TRBD1. Trimming at V came to 10 bases and at J to 1 base, leaving 8 bases not matched to a gene. Germline lookup yields CDR1 WNHNN and CDR2 SYGVQD (reference sequence). The CDR3 totals 14 residues. The CDR3, as DNA: TGCGCCATCAGCGACAGGGGGAGTTCCTACGAGCAGTACTTC. Encoded protein: CAISDRGSSYEQYF.

J is TRBJ2-1 and V is TRBV4-2, with D perhaps TRBD2 (6 bases). The V end lost 0 bases, the J end lost 4 bases, and 16 bases lay between the germline ends. The CDR3 consists of 17 residues. CDR1 is LGHNA, CDR2 YNFKEQ, per germline. The CDR3 sequence is CASSQDSGEGLYNEQFF. For the CDR3, the DNA is TGTGCCAGCAGCCAAGATAGCGGTGAGGGCTTGTACAATGAGCAGTTCTTC.

This clone was detected only a few times. This chain joins TRBV5-1 and TRBJ1-6; no clear D gene. The CDR3 contains 13 residues. The V and J ends lost 0 bases and 9 bases respectively, with 7 bases between them. Germline V CDR1 and CDR2: SGHRS, YFSETQ. CDR3 region: CASSLDSSSPLHF. CDR3 bases: TGCGCCAGCAGCTTGGACAGTTCTTCACCCCTCCACTTT.

This clone was observed a few times. This rearrangement joins TRBV27 to TRBJ2-2, with unresolved D. CDR3 size: 12 residues. With 3 bases removed from V and 1 base from J, the gap between germline ends came to 0 bases. Germline-derived CDR1 and CDR2 are MNHEY and SMNVEV (reference sequence). The CDR3 sequence is CASSLNTGELFF. The CDR3 DNA reads as TGTGCCAGCAGTTTGAACACCGGGGAGCTGTTTTTT.

The chain has TRBV7-9 and TRBJ1-6; D gene unclear. The CDR3 contains 12 residues. The germline V gene has CDR1 SEHNR and CDR2 FQNEAQ (reference sequence). Trimming took off 6 bases at V and 10 bases at J, with 10 bases between the two ends. The CDR3 region has the DNA TGTGCCAGCAGTTCGGCGGGATCACCCCTCCACTTT. It is translated as CASSSAGSPLHF.

The chain combines TRBV9 with TRBJ2-3; D is possibly TRBD2 (7 bases). The CDR3 has 16 residues. Germline V lookup: CDR1 SGDLS, CDR2 YYNGEE. V was shortened by 0 bases and J by 6 bases, with 17 bases between the two germline ends. The CDR3 DNA reads as TGTGCCAGCAGCGTAGCCGGGGGGCACCAAGTGGATACGCAGTATTTT. This gives the protein CASSVAGGHQVDTQYF.